This T cell receptor beta chain was recovered during a study of T cells after posttransplantation cyclophosphamide. The naive gate required viable CD3+CD4+ or CD3+CD8+ cells with CCR7+CD45RA+CD45RO-CD95-CD27+CD28+ phenotype. The CDR3 has 15 amino acids. V was clipped by 6 bases and J by 1 base; unmatched bases: 6. CDR1 is SNHLY, CDR2 FYNNEI, per germline. Clones were sequenced by immunoSEQ multiplex PCR, and TCRdb holds only the in-frame ones, with some missing. The sample shows tens of thousands of clones, over 75% of them seen only once. Source material: naive CD4+ T cells sorted from blood. The V call is TRBV2, the J call TRBJ1-2, with TRBD1 identical over 9 bases. This sequence was found in a man aged 25-45 years in good health and a related stem cell transplant donor. The CDR3 region is CASRETGGNNYGYTF. As DNA, the CDR3 is TGTGCCAGCAGAGAGACAGGGGGGAATAACTATGGCTACACCTTC.